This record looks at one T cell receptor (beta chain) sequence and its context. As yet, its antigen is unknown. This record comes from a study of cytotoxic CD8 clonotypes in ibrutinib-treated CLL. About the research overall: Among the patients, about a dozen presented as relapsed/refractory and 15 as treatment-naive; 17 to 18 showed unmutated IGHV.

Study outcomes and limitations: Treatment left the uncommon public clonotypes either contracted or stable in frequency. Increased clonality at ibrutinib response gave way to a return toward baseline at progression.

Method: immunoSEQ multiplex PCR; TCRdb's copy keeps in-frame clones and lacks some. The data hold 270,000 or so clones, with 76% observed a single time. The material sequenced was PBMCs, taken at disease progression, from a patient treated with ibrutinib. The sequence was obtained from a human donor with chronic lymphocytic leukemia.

The CDR3 region is CASSLMSLTSQTYNEQFF. DNA for the CDR3: TGTGCCAGCAGCTTAATGTCCCTGACTAGCCAAACCTACAATGAGCAGTTCTTC. V and J are TRBV7-3 and TRBJ2-1, with TRBD2 matching 7 bases. CDR1 and CDR2 from the germline V gene are SGHTA and FQGTGA. The CDR3 contains 18 residues. The ends lost 1 base at V and 2 bases at J; junction bases unmatched: 11.